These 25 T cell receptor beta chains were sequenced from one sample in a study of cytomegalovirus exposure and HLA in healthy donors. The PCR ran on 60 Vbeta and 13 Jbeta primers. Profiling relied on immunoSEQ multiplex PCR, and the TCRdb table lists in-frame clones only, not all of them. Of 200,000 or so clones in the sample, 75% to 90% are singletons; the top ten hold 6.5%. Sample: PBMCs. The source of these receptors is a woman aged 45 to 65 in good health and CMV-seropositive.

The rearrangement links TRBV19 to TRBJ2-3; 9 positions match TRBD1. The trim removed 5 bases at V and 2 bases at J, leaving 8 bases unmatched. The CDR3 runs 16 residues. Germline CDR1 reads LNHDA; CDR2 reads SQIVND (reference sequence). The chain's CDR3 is CASSGSTGGLTDTQYF. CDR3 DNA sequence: TGTGCCAGTAGTGGTTCGACAGGGGGACTCACAGATACGCAGTATTTT.

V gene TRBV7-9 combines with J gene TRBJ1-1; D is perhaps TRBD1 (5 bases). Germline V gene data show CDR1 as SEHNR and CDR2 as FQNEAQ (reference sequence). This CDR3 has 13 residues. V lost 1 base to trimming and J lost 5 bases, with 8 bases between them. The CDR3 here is CASSLGAGTEAFF. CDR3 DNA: TGTGCCAGCAGCTTAGGTGCAGGGACTGAAGCTTTCTTT.

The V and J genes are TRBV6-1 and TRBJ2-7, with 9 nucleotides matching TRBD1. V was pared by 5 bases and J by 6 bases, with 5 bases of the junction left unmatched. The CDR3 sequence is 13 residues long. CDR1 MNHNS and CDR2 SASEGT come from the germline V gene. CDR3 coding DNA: TGTGCCAGCAGTCTAGTACAGGGGGCCGAGCAGTACTTC. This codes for CASSLVQGAEQYF.

This CDR3 is CASSTGTGSLDQPQHF. CDR3 DNA sequence: TGTGCCAGTAGTACCGGGACAGGGAGCCTCGATCAGCCCCAGCATTTT. This rearrangement joins TRBV19 to TRBJ1-5; 9 bases map to TRBD1. Germline V CDR1 and CDR2: LNHDA, SQIVND (reference sequence). V was clipped by 4 bases and J by 5 bases; unmatched bases: 9. The CDR3 runs to 16 residues.

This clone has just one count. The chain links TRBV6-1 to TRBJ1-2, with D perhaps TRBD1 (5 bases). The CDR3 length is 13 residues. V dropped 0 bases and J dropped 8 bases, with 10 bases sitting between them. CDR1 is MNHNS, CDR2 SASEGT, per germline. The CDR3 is CASSEAGAGGYTF. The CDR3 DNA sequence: TGTGCCAGCAGTGAAGCAGGGGCAGGGGGCTACACCTTC.

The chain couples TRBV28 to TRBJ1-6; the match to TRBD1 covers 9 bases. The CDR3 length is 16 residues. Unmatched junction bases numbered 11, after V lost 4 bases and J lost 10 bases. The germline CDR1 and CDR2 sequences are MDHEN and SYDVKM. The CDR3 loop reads CASSWGQGITYSPLHF. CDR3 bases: TGTGCCAGCAGTTGGGGACAGGGTATAACGTACTCACCCCTCCACTTT.

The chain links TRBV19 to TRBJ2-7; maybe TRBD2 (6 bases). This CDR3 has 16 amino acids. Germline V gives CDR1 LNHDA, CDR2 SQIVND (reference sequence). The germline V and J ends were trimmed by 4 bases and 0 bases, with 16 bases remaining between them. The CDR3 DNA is TGTGCCAGTAGTACGACAGCCTCCGGGAGCTCCTACGAGCAGTACTTC. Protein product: CASSTTASGSSYEQYF.

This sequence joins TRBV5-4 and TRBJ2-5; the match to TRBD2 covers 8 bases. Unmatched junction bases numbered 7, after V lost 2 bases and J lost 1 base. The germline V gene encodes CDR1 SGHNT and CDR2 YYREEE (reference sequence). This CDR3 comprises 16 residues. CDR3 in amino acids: CASSFGSGSIQETQYF. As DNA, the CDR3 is TGTGCCAGCAGCTTCGGAAGCGGGAGTATCCAAGAGACCCAGTACTTC.

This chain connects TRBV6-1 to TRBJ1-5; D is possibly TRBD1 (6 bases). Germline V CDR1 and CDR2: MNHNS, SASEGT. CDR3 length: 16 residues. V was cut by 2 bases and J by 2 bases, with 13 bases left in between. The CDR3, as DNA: TGTGCCAGCAGTGAACTGGGGGCTCTTGGCAATCAGCCCCAGCATTTT. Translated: CASSELGALGNQPQHF.

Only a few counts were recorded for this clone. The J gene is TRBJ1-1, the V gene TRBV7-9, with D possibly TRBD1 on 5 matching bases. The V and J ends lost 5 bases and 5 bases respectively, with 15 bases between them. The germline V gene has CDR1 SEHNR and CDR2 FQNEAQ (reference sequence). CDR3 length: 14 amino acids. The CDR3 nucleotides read TGTGCCAGCAGCCGGCAGGGCAGAGTAACTGAAGCTTTCTTT. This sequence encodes CASSRQGRVTEAFF.

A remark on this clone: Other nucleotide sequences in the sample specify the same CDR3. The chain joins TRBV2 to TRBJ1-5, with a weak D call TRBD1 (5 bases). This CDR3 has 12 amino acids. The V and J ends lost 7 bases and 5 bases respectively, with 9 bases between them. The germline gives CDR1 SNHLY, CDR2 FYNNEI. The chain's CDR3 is CASKTGDQPQHF. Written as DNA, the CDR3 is TGTGCCAGCAAGACGGGGGATCAGCCCCAGCATTTT.

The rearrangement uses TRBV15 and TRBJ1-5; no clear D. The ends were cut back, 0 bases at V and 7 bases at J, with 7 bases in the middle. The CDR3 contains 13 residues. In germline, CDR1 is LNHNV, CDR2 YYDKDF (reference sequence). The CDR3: CATSRDNIQPQHF. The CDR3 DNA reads TGTGCCACCAGCAGAGATAATATCCAGCCCCAGCATTTT.

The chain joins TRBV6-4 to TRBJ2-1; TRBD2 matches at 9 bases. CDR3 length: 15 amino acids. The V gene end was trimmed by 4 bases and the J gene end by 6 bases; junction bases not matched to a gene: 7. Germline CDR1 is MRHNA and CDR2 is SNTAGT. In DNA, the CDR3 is TGTGCCAGCAGTGCCCTAGTAGCGGGAGTCAATGAGCAGTTCTTC. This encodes CASSALVAGVNEQFF.

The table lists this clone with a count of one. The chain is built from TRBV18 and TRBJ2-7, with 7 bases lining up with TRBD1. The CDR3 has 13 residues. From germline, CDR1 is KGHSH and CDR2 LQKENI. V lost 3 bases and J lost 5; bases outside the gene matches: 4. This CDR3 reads CASSPRGLNEQYF. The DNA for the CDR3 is TGTGCCAGCTCACCTAGGGGGCTCAACGAGCAGTACTTC.

The CDR3 region has the DNA TGCGCCAGCAGTCTACAGGGAACCGGGGAGCTGTTTTTT. Its protein is CASSLQGTGELFF. V is TRBV10-2 and J is TRBJ2-2, with D tentatively TRBD1 (6 bases). The V gene's germline CDR1 is WSHSY and CDR2 SAAADI. With 5 bases removed from V and 5 bases from J, the gap between germline ends came to 9 bases. This CDR3 comprises 13 residues.

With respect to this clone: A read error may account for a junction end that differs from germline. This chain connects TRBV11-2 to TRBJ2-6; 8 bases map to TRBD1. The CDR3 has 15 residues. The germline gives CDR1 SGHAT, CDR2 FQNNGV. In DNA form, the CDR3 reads TGTGCCAGCGGGAACAGGGGGTCTGGGGCCAACGGCCTGACTTTC. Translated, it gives CASGNRGSGANGLTF.

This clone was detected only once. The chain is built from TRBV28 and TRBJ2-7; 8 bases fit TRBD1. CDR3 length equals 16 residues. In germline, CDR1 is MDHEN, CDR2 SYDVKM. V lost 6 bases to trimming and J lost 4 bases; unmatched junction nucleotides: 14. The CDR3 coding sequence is TGTGCCAGCAGCCGGTCGACAGGGGTATTATCATACGAGCAGTACTTC. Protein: CASSRSTGVLSYEQYF.

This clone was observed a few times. The DNA of the CDR3 is TGTGCCAGCAGTGATCGAGGGTCCACCGGGGAGCTGTTTTTT. Protein product: CASSDRGSTGELFF. This chain joins TRBV6-1 and TRBJ2-2; tentatively, D is TRBD2 (5 bases). The length of the CDR3 is 14 residues. V was pared by 3 bases and J by 4 bases, with 9 bases between. Germline V gene data show CDR1 as MNHNS and CDR2 as SASEGT.

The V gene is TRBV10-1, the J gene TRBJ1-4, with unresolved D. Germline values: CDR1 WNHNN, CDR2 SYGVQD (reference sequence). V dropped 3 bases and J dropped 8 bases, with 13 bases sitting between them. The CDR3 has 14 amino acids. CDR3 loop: CASSDGSPGEKLFF. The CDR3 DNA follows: TGCGCCAGCAGTGACGGGTCGCCGGGGGAAAAACTGTTTTTT.

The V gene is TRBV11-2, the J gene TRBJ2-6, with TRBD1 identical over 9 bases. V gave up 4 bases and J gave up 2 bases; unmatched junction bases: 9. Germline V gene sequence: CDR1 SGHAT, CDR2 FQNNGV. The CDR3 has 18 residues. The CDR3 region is CASSWDRVVSTGANVLTF. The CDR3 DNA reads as TGTGCCAGCAGCTGGGACAGGGTTGTCTCCACTGGGGCCAACGTCCTGACTTTC.

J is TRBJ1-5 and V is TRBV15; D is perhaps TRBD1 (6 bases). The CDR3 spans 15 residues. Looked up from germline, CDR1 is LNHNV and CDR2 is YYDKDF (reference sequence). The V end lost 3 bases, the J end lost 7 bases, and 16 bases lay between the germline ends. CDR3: CATSRVVGARQPQHF. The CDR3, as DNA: TGTGCCACCAGCAGGGTCGTGGGGGCACGGCAGCCCCAGCATTTT.

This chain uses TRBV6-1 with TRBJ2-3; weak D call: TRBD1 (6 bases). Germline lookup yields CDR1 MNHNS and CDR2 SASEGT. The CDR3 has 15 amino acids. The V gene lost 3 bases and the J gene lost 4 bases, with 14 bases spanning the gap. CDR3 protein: CASSEGTTGSDTQYF. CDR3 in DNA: TGTGCCAGCAGTGAGGGGACAACGGGGTCAGATACGCAGTATTTT.

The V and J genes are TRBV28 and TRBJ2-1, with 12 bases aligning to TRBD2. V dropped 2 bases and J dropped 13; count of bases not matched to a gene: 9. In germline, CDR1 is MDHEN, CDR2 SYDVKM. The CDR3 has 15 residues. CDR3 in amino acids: CASSLDRLAGVGQFF. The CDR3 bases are TGTGCCAGCAGTTTAGATAGACTAGCGGGAGTGGGACAGTTCTTC.

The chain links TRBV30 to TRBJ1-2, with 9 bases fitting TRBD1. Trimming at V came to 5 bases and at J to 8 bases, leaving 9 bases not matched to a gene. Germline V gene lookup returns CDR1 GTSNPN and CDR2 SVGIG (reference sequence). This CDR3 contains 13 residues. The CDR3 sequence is CAWVGTGPTGYTF. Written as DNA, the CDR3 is TGTGCCTGGGTAGGGACAGGGCCCACGGGCTACACCTTC.

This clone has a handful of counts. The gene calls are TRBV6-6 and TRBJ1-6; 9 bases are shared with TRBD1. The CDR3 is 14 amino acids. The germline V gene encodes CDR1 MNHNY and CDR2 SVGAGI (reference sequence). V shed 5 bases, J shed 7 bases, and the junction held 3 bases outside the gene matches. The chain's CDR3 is CASSTGTGNSPLHF. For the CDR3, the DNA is TGTGCCAGCAGTACCGGGACAGGGAATTCACCCCTCCACTTT.